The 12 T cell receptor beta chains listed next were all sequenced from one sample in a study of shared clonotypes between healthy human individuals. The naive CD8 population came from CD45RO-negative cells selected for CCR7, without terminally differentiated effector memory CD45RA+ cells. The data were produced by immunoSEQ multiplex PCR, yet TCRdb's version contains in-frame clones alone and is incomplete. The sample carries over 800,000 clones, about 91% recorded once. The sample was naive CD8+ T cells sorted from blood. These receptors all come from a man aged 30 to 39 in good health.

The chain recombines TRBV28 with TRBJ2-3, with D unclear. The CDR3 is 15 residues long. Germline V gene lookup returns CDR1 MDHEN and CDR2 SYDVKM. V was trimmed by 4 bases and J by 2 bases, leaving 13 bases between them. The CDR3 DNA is TGTGCCAGCAGTTCGTTCAGAGAAGCCACAGATACGCAGTATTTT. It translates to CASSSFREATDTQYF.

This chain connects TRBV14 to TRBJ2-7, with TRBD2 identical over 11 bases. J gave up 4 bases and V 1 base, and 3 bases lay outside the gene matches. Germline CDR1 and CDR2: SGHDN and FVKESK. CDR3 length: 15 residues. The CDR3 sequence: CASSQVASGRYEQYF. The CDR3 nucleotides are TGTGCCAGCAGCCAAGTCGCTAGCGGGAGGTACGAGCAGTACTTC. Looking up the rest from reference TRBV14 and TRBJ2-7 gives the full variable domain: EAGVTQFPSHSVIEKGQTVTLRCDPISGHDNLYWYRRVMGKEIKFLLHFVKESKQDESGMPNNRFLAERTGGTYSTLKVQPAELEDSGVYFCASSQVASGRYEQYFGPGTRLTVT.

In nucleotides, the CDR3 is TGTGCCAGCAGCCAAGAGCCCGCCGGGACTCCTCAAGAGACCCAGTACTTC. Translated: CASSQEPAGTPQETQYF. This chain links TRBV4-2 with TRBJ2-5, with a tentative D call TRBD2 (6 bases). The V gene lost 0 bases and the J gene lost 2 bases, with 16 bases spanning the gap. Looked up from germline, CDR1 is LGHNA and CDR2 is YNFKEQ. CDR3 length: 17 amino acids.

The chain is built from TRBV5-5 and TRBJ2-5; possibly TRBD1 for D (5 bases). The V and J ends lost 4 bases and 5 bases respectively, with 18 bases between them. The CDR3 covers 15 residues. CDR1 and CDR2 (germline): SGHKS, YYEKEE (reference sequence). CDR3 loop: CASSSQTDRVETQYF. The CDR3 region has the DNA TGTGCCAGCAGCAGCCAGACAGATAGGGTTGAGACCCAGTACTTC.

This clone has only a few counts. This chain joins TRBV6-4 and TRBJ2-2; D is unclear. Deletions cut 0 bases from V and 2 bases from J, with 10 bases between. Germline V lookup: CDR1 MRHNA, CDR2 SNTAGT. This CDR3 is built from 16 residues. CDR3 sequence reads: CASSDSRQTNTGELFF. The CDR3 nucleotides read TGTGCCAGCAGTGACTCGAGGCAGACTAACACCGGGGAGCTGTTTTTT.

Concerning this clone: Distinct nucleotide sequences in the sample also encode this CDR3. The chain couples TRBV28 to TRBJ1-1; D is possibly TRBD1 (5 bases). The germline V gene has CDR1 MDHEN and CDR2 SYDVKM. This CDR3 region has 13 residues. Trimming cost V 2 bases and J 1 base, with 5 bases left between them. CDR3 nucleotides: TGTGCCAGCAGTTTAGGGGGGAACACTGAAGCTTTCTTT. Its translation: CASSLGGNTEAFF. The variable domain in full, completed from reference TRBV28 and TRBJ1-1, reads DVKVTQSSRYLVKRTGEKVFLECVQDMDHENMFWYRQDPGLGLRLIYFSYDVKMKEKGDIPEGYSVSREKKERFSLILESASTNQTSMYLCASSLGGNTEAFFGQGTRLTVV.

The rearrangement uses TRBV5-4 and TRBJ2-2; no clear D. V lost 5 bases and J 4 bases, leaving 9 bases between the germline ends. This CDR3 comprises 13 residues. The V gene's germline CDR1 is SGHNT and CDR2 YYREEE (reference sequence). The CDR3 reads CASSFAPTGELFF. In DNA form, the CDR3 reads TGTGCCAGCAGTTTTGCCCCCACCGGGGAGCTGTTTTTT.

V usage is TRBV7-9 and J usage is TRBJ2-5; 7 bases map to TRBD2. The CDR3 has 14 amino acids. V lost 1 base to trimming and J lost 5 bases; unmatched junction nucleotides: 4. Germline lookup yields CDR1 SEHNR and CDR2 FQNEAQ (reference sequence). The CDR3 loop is CASSLVGGSETQYF. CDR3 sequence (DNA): TGTGCCAGCAGCTTAGTAGGCGGGAGTGAGACCCAGTACTTC.

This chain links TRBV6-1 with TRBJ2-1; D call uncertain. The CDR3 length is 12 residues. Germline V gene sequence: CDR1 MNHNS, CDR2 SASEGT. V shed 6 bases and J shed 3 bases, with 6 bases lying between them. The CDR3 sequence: CASRIGYNEQFF. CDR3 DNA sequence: TGTGCCAGCAGGATAGGCTACAATGAGCAGTTCTTC.

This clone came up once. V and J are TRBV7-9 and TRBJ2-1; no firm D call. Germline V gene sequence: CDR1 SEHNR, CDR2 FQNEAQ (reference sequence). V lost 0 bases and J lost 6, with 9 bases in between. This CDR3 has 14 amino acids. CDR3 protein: CASSLAGWGNEQFF. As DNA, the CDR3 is TGTGCCAGCAGCTTAGCGGGTTGGGGCAATGAGCAGTTCTTC.

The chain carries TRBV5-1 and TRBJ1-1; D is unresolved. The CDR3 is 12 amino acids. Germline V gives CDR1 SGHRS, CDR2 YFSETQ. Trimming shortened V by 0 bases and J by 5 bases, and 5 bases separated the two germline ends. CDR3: CASSLGATEAFF. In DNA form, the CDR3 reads TGCGCCAGCAGCTTGGGTGCGACTGAAGCTTTCTTT. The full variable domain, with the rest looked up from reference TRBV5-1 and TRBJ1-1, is KAGVTQTPRYLIKTRGQQVTLSCSPISGHRSVSWYQQTPGQGLQFLFEYFSETQRNKGNFPGRFSGRQFSNSRSEMNVSTLELGDSALYLCASSLGATEAFFGQGTRLTVV.

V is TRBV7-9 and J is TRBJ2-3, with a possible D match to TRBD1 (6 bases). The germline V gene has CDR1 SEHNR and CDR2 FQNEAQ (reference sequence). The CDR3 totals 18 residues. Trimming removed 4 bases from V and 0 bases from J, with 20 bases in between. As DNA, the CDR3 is TGTGCCAGCAGCTCCCCCGTCGGACAGACGTTAAGCACAGATACGCAGTATTTT. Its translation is CASSSPVGQTLSTDTQYF.